Shown below are 13 T cell receptor gamma chains from a single sample sequenced in a study of gamma-delta chains in newborns, infants, children. TCRdb processed the reads again with the CATT caller. Of 950 to 1,300 gamma-chain clones listed, under 3% are singletons. The specimen sequenced was blood. The receptor source for this set is a child who was a newborn, infant or young child, either healthy, febrile or measles-vaccinated (not recorded which).

By share, this clone counts as large (0.1 to 1%). This may arise from a read error, as a much more abundant clone is one base away. Other nucleotide sequences from this sample produce the same CDR3. The chain couples TRGV9 to TRGJP. Germline V gene lookup returns CDR1 GITISATS and CDR2 ISYDGTV (reference sequence). V dropped 0 bases and J dropped 7; count of bases not matched to a gene: 3. The CDR3 is made up of 16 amino acids. The CDR3 loop is CALWEVQELGKKIKVF. CDR3 DNA sequence: TGTGCCTTGTGGGAGGTGCAGGAGTTGGGCAAAAAAATCAAGGTATTT.

In regard to this clone: The TCRdb protein, from a much larger clone, departs from this DNA's translation at residue 3, likely by read error; the protein shown derives from the DNA. The chain recombines TRGV9 with TRGJ1 or TRGJ2. Germline-derived CDR1 and CDR2 are GITISATS and ISYDGTV (reference sequence). The CDR3 contains 14 residues. The CDR3 nucleotides are TGTGCCTCGTGGGAGGTCCCGATTCGGTATAAGAAACTCTTT. As protein: CASWEVPIRYKKLF.

Judged by abundance, this clone is medium-sized (0.01 to 0.1%). Only one base separates this from a far larger clonotype, so it likely reflects a read error. The rearrangement links TRGV9 to TRGJP. The germline V gene has CDR1 GITISATS and CDR2 ISYDGTV (reference sequence). CDR3 length: 16 residues. The CDR3 here is CALWGVQELGKKIKVF. In DNA form, the CDR3 reads TGTGCCTTGTGGGGGGTGCAAGAGTTGGGCAAAAAAATCAAGGTATTT.

As to this clone: TCRdb's protein for this DNA is that of a much larger clone and differs from the translation at residue 6, likely a read error; the protein shown is the DNA translation. The genes are TRGV8 and TRGJ1 or TRGJ2. Unmatched junction bases numbered 9, after V lost 3 bases and J lost 7 bases. The CDR3 has 13 amino acids. Germline V gene sequence: CDR1 VENAVY, CDR2 YDSYNSRV. CDR3 DNA sequence: TGTGCCACCTGGGATCCCCAGGGGTATAAGAAACTCTTT. Amino acid sequence: CATWDPQGYKKLF.

By its share, this clone is large. The same CDR3 can be traced to other DNA sequences in this sample. The chain is built from TRGV9 and TRGJP. This CDR3 is 18 amino acids long. Germline CDR1 is GITISATS and CDR2 is ISYDGTV (reference sequence). The V segment lost 0 bases and the J segment 6 bases; nucleotides outside the gene matches: 8. The CDR3 DNA is TGTGCCTTGTGGGAGGTGCGATCTTTAGAGTTGGGCAAAAAAATCAAGGTATTT. This codes for CALWEVRSLELGKKIKVF.

On this clone: TCRdb shows a much larger clone's protein in place of this DNA's translation, and the two differ at residue 7, likely through a read error; the protein shown is translated from the DNA. The V and J genes are TRGV8 and TRGJ1 or TRGJ2. Per the germline V gene, CDR1 is VENAVY and CDR2 is YDSYNSRV. Trimming took 0 bases from V and 3 from J; bases not matched to a gene: 2. This CDR3 is built from 13 residues. CDR3 sequence: CATWDRLYYKKLF. The CDR3 DNA reads as TGTGCCACCTGGGATAGGCTTTATTATAAGAAACTCTTT.

Note on this clone: TCRdb assigns this DNA the protein of a much larger clone, which departs from its translation at residue 9; this likely reflects a read error, and the protein shown comes from translating the DNA. The genes are TRGV9 and TRGJP. The length of the CDR3 is 16 residues. Per germline, CDR1 GITISATS and CDR2 ISYDGTV (reference sequence). DNA of the CDR3: TGTGCCTTGTGGGAGGTCGGAGAGTCGGGCAAAAAAATCAAGGTATTT. It is translated as CALWEVGESGKKIKVF.

This clone occurred a few times. The protein TCRdb gives is from a much larger clone and does not agree with this DNA's translation at residue 7, likely a read error; the protein shown here comes from the DNA. The chain recombines TRGV9 with TRGJ1 or TRGJ2. From germline, CDR1 is GITISATS and CDR2 ISYDGTV (reference sequence). With 2 bases clipped from V and 9 bases from J, the junction kept 4 bases outside the gene matches. The CDR3 has 11 residues. In DNA form, the CDR3 reads TGTGCCTTGTGGGAGGCCAGTAAGAAACTCTTT. Translation: CALWEASKKLF.

This clone was found a few times. This sequence is one base from a far larger clone and is likely a read error. The rearrangement uses TRGV9 and TRGJ1 or TRGJ2. Germline CDR1 reads GITISATS; CDR2 reads ISYDGTV (reference sequence). The CDR3 runs 17 residues. The V gene end was trimmed by 2 bases and the J gene end by 2 bases; junction bases not matched to a gene: 15. This CDR3 reads CALWEEDTREYYYKKLF. The CDR3 bases are TGTGCCTTGTGGGAGGAGGACACCCGGGAATATTATTATAAGAAACTCTTT.

This clone qualifies as medium-sized (0.01 to 0.1%). The likely explanation is a read error, given a far larger clone one base away. The chain uses TRGV8 and TRGJP1. The V gene's germline CDR1 is VENAVY and CDR2 YDSYNSRV. There are 13 residues in the CDR3. The DNA for the CDR3 is TGTGCCACCTGGGATACCACTGGTTGGTCCAAGATATTT. As protein: CATWDTTGWSKIF.

About this clone: The protein given by TCRdb reflects a much larger clone and differs at residue 5 from this DNA's translation, likely from a read error; the protein shown is the DNA's translation. The chain is built from TRGV9 and TRGJP. This CDR3 is built from 16 residues. The germline gives CDR1 GITISATS, CDR2 ISYDGTV (reference sequence). V shed 5 bases and J 4 bases; nucleotides not matched to a gene: 5. The chain's CDR3 is CALWGAQELGKKIKVF. The CDR3 DNA reads TGTGCCTTGTGGGGGGCTCAAGAGTTGGGCAAAAAAATCAAGGTATTT.

This clone has a handful of counts. A far larger clone is off by one base, so a read error is likely. Other DNA sequences in the sample encode the same CDR3. The chain recombines TRGV2 with TRGJ1 or TRGJ2. The ends lost 0 bases at V and 4 bases at J; junction bases unmatched: 0. Germline lookup yields CDR1 EGSNGY and CDR2 YDSYNSKV. There are 12 residues in the CDR3. The CDR3 nucleotides read TGTGCCACCTGGGACGGGTATTATAAGAAACTCTTT. Its protein product is CATWDGYYKKLF.

This clone was seen a handful of times. This is likely an artifact of a read error, given a far larger clone one base away. This sample includes further DNA sequences coding for the same CDR3. The chain employs TRGV8 and TRGJP2. CDR1 and CDR2 (germline): VENAVY, YDSYNSRV. The CDR3 runs to 14 residues. The DNA for the CDR3 is TGTGCCACCTGGCCTTTGCATAGTGATTGGATCAAGACATTT. Its translation is CATWPLHSDWIKTF.